The next 11 T cell receptor beta chains were all read from a single sample in a study of blood T cell repertoires in COVID-19. Sequencing was performed with immunoSEQ multiplex PCR; in TCRdb, only in-frame clones are kept and a portion is missing. The sample has some 250,000 clones, about 83% seen once; the top ten hold approximately 2%. Sequencing used peripheral blood. The receptor set was obtained from a man aged 25-40 years who had recovered from COVID-19.

V and J are TRBV11-2 and TRBJ1-2; D remains unclear. Germline lookup yields CDR1 SGHAT and CDR2 FQNNGV. This CDR3 contains 12 residues. Trimming removed 2 bases from V and 4 bases from J, with 5 bases in between. CDR3 nucleotide sequence: TGTGCCAGCAGCTTATTGAGCTATGGCTACACCTTC. As protein: CASSLLSYGYTF.

The chain carries TRBV28 and TRBJ1-2, with 7 nucleotides matching TRBD1. Trimming cost V 5 bases and J 4 bases; bases outside gene matches: 10. Germline CDR1 MDHEN, CDR2 SYDVKM. This CDR3 region has 15 residues. The DNA for the CDR3 is TGTGCCAGCAGTAGGTGGACAGGAGGGTTCTATGGCTACACCTTC. As protein: CASSRWTGGFYGYTF.

The J gene is TRBJ2-7, the V gene TRBV19, with 11 nucleotides matching TRBD1. The ends lost 5 bases at V and 4 bases at J; junction bases unmatched: 13. Germline CDR1 and CDR2: LNHDA and SQIVND (reference sequence). The CDR3 is made up of 17 amino acids. CDR3 residues: CASSPPPGQGVRYEQYF. Written as DNA, the CDR3 is TGTGCCAGTAGTCCACCCCCGGGACAGGGGGTCAGATACGAGCAGTACTTC.

The J gene is TRBJ1-2, the V gene TRBV3-1 (or the pseudogene TRBV3-2); no definite D call. Germline V gene data show CDR1 as LGHDT and CDR2 as YNNKEL (reference sequence). Deletions cut 0 bases from V and 4 bases from J, with 6 bases between. CDR3 size: 13 residues. The CDR3 nucleotides read TGTGCCAGCAGCCAAGAAAGAGCCTATGGCTACACCTTC. Its translation: CASSQERAYGYTF.

This rearrangement joins TRBV2 to TRBJ1-6, with D perhaps matching TRBD1 (5 bases). The length of the CDR3 is 12 residues. The V end was cut by 8 bases, the J end by 13 bases, with 15 bases between. Germline V lookup: CDR1 SNHLY, CDR2 FYNNEI. The CDR3 coding sequence is TGTGCCAGCCGACAGATGGCAGCCCCCCTCCACTTT. Translating gives CASRQMAAPLHF.

The chain carries TRBV7-9 and TRBJ1-1; 7 nucleotides match TRBD1. Losses at the gene ends were 3 bases for V and 11 bases for J; bases not matched to a gene: 6. The germline CDR1 and CDR2 sequences are SEHNR and FQNEAQ (reference sequence). There are 12 residues in the CDR3. The CDR3 DNA sequence: TGTGCCAGCAGCTTTTTCGGGACAGACGCTTTCTTT. This gives the protein CASSFFGTDAFF.

The CDR3, as DNA: TGTGCCAGCAGCTTAACGGGGACAGGGGGCGTCGAGCAGTACTTC. Translating it yields CASSLTGTGGVEQYF. The chain is built from TRBV7-3 and TRBJ2-7; 12 bases are a match to TRBD1. The J segment lost 6 bases and the V segment lost 0 bases, leaving 3 bases of the junction unmatched. The germline CDR1 and CDR2 sequences are SGHTA and FQGTGA. This CDR3 comprises 15 residues.

The genes are TRBV6-6 and TRBJ1-5; 7 nucleotides match TRBD1. V dropped 7 bases and J dropped 3; count of bases not matched to a gene: 9. The CDR3 contains 15 residues. Germline loops: CDR1 MNHNY, CDR2 SVGAGI (reference sequence). The CDR3 loop reads CASNPDRSNNQPQHF. The CDR3 DNA reads TGTGCCAGCAATCCGGACAGGTCCAACAATCAGCCCCAGCATTTT.

V is TRBV7-2 and J is TRBJ2-5; TRBD2 agrees at 12 bases. J was trimmed by 4 bases and V by 4 bases; bases with no gene match: 10. The CDR3 covers 17 residues. Germline V lookup: CDR1 SGHTA, CDR2 FQGNSA. The CDR3 coding sequence is TGTGCCAGCAGCTCTCGACTAGCGGGGGTGGTAAGAGAGACCCAGTACTTC. Translated: CASSSRLAGVVRETQYF.

This sequence joins TRBV2 and TRBJ2-5; D is uncertain. This CDR3 has 12 residues. Trimming left V 6 bases short and J 4 bases short, with 9 bases between. From germline, CDR1 is SNHLY and CDR2 FYNNEI. The CDR3 nucleotides are TGTGCCAGCAGGCAAACGGGAGAGACCCAGTACTTC. Protein product: CASRQTGETQYF.

This clone was detected once. The V and J genes are TRBV27 and TRBJ2-3, with 8 positions matching TRBD2. The CDR3 loop spans 17 amino acids. The J segment lost 3 bases and the V segment lost 3 bases, leaving 11 bases of the junction unmatched. The germline gives CDR1 MNHEY, CDR2 SMNVEV (reference sequence). CDR3 DNA: TGTGCCAGCAGTTTTGAGGGAGCTAGCGGGTGGACAGATACGCAGTATTTT. Protein: CASSFEGASGWTDTQYF.